Below, 14 T cell receptor beta chains from the same sample are listed, as sequenced in a study of technical replicates of blood from a handful of donors. Libraries were prepared by immunoSEQ multiplex PCR; TCRdb keeps only in-frame clonotypes and omits some of them. The sample consists of 60,000 to 65,000 clones, 70% to 90% of them appearing once. Sequenced input: PBMCs. The source of these receptors is a human donor in good health. Some clones in this sample may be carry-over from other donors' samples.

This rearrangement joins TRBV30 to TRBJ1-3, with 7 bases matching TRBD1. The CDR3 runs 16 residues. Unmatched junction bases numbered 16, after V lost 4 bases and J lost 7 bases. Looked up from germline, CDR1 is GTSNPN and CDR2 is SVGIG (reference sequence). The CDR3 region has the DNA TGTGCCTGGACTCAAGGGAGTACAGGGGAGCGGAACACCATATATTTT. It specifies CAWTQGSTGERNTIYF.

V gene TRBV11-2 combines with J gene TRBJ2-7; 12 bases fit TRBD2. V was pared by 0 bases and J by 4 bases, with 10 bases of the junction left unmatched. This CDR3 is 18 amino acids long. CDR1 and CDR2 from the germline V gene are SGHAT and FQNNGV. The CDR3 region is CASSLDRLAGGPNYEQYF. The CDR3 DNA follows: TGTGCCAGCAGCTTAGATAGGCTAGCGGGAGGGCCTAATTACGAGCAGTACTTC.

There are a few counts of this clone. This sequence joins TRBV4-1 and TRBJ1-5, with D possibly TRBD1 on 5 matching bases. Germline CDR1 and CDR2: MGHRA and YSYEKL. The V and J ends lost 3 bases and 5 bases respectively, with 14 bases between them. The CDR3 covers 15 residues. The CDR3 DNA is TGCGCCAGCAGCCACAACTCAGGGCGTGATCAGCCCCAGCATTTT. This sequence encodes CASSHNSGRDQPQHF.

This clone was detected only a few times. The rearrangement links TRBV4-3 to TRBJ1-1; D is perhaps TRBD1 (5 bases). This CDR3 has 14 amino acids. V was cut by 1 base and J by 0 bases, with 6 bases left in between. CDR1 is LGHNA and CDR2 is YSLEER in the germline V gene. CDR3 amino acids: CASSQGTLNTEAFF. CDR3 nucleotides: TGCGCCAGCAGCCAAGGGACACTGAACACTGAAGCTTTCTTT.

This chain joins TRBV29-1 and TRBJ2-3, with TRBD2 matching over 10 bases. The CDR3 sequence is 14 residues long. The V segment lost 3 bases and the J segment 4 bases; nucleotides outside the gene matches: 4. Germline CDR1 and CDR2: SQVTM and ANQGSEA. CDR3 region: CSVEASGGPDTQYF. The CDR3 DNA reads TGCAGCGTTGAGGCTAGCGGGGGTCCAGATACGCAGTATTTT.

The chain links TRBV27 to TRBJ2-4, with 9 bases matching TRBD1. The trim removed 5 bases at V and 7 bases at J, leaving 3 bases unmatched. This CDR3 comprises 13 residues. Per germline, CDR1 MNHEY and CDR2 SMNVEV (reference sequence). This CDR3 reads CASSRQGVNIQYF. CDR3 DNA: TGTGCCAGCAGTAGACAGGGGGTTAACATTCAGTACTTC.

This clone was detected once. The chain combines TRBV6-5 with TRBJ2-5; the D is unclear. Germline V CDR1 and CDR2: MNHEY, SVGAGI. There are 14 residues in the CDR3. Between the trimmed V and J ends, which lost 6 bases and 0 bases, there was a span of 11 bases. CDR3 protein: CASRSSTYQETQYF. CDR3 sequence (DNA): TGTGCCAGCAGGTCATCTACGTACCAAGAGACCCAGTACTTC.

The gene calls are TRBV5-4 and TRBJ2-1; 9 nucleotides align to TRBD2. CDR1 is SGHNT, CDR2 YYREEE, per germline (reference sequence). Losses at the gene ends were 4 bases for V and 7 bases for J; bases not matched to a gene: 18. This CDR3 is 18 amino acids long. The CDR3 DNA sequence: TGTGCCAGCAGCCCGAAGGAAGGGGGTCCGGGACTAGCAAATGAGCAGTTCTTC. This gives the protein CASSPKEGGPGLANEQFF.

This clone was seen a single time. The chain links TRBV2 to TRBJ2-7; D is uncertain. Germline CDR1 and CDR2: SNHLY and FYNNEI. V lost 3 bases, J lost 1 base, and 10 bases lay in between. This CDR3 comprises 14 residues. The CDR3 here is CASSESPVSYEQYF. CDR3 nucleotide sequence: TGTGCCAGCAGTGAGTCTCCGGTGTCCTACGAGCAGTACTTC.

This sequence joins TRBV18 and TRBJ1-1, with a possible D match to TRBD1 (6 bases). Trimming removed 2 bases from V and 7 bases from J, with 8 bases in between. The CDR3 has 12 residues. Germline loops: CDR1 KGHSH, CDR2 LQKENI. The CDR3 DNA is TGTGCCAGCTCACCAGGACAGATTGAAGCTTTCTTT. Its translation is CASSPGQIEAFF.

This sequence joins TRBV20-1 and TRBJ2-7; no reliable D call. The CDR3 sequence is 11 residues long. CDR1 is DFQATT and CDR2 is SNEGSKA in the germline V gene (reference sequence). Trimming took 4 bases from V and 4 from J, leaving 8 bases between them. CDR3 residues: CSATRVYEQYF. The DNA for the CDR3 is TGCAGTGCTACCCGAGTTTACGAGCAGTACTTC.

V gene TRBV18 combines with J gene TRBJ2-7, with 13 bases that match TRBD2. Looked up from germline, CDR1 is KGHSH and CDR2 is LQKENI. This CDR3 contains 18 residues. The trim removed 3 bases at V and 0 bases at J, leaving 8 bases unmatched. The CDR3 is CASSPWTSGRTHSYEQYF. The CDR3 DNA is TGTGCCAGCTCACCCTGGACTAGCGGGAGAACTCACTCCTACGAGCAGTACTTC.

This chain uses TRBV27 with TRBJ2-7; D uncertain. V lost 2 bases and J lost 1, with 15 bases in between. From germline, CDR1 is MNHEY and CDR2 SMNVEV (reference sequence). CDR3 length: 16 amino acids. CDR3 nucleotide sequence: TGTGCCAGCAGTTTAACTTTCCGGAGTGCTTCCTACGAGCAGTACTTC. Translating gives CASSLTFRSASYEQYF.

V is TRBV30 and J is TRBJ2-7; a weak D match, TRBD1 (6 bases). V was clipped by 6 bases and J by 6 bases, with 15 bases between them. Germline V gives CDR1 GTSNPN, CDR2 SVGIG (reference sequence). This CDR3 region has 12 residues. The CDR3 region has the DNA TGTGCCTGCCGTGTGGGGGCAGGCGAGCAGTACTTC. Protein sequence: CACRVGAGEQYF.